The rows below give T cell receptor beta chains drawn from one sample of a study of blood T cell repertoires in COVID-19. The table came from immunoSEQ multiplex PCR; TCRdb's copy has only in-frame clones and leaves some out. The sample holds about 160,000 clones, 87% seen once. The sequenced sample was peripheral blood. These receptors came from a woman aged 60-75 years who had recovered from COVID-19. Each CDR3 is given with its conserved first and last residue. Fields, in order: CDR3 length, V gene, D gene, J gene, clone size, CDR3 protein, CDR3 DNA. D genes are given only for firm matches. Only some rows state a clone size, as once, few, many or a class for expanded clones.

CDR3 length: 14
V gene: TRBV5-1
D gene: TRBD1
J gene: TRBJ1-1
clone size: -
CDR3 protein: CASSRDRGGTEAFF
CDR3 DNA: TGCGCCAGCAGCCGCGACAGGGGAGGCACTGAAGCTTTCTTT

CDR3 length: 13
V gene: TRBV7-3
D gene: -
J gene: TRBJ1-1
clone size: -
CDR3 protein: CASSLTPNTEAFF
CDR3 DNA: TGTGCCAGCAGCTTAACCCCTAACACTGAAGCTTTCTTT

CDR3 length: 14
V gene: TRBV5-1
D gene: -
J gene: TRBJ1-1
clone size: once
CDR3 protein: CASSSGWGDTEAFF
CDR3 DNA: TGCGCCAGCAGCTCGGGGTGGGGGGACACTGAAGCTTTCTTT

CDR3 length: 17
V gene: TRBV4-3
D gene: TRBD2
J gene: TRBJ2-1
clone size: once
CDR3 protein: CASSQELERGHYNEQFF
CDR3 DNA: TGCGCCAGCAGCCAAGAATTGGAGCGGGGTCACTACAATGAGCAGTTCTTC

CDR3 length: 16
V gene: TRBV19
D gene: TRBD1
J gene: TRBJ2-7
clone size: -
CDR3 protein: CASSIPRGQGPSEQYF
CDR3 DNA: TGTGCCAGTAGTATACCCCGGGGACAGGGACCCTCCGAGCAGTACTTC

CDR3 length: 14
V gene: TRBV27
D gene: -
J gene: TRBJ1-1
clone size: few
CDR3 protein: CASSFQPMNTEAFF
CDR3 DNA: TGTGCCAGCAGTTTTCAACCTATGAACACTGAAGCTTTCTTT

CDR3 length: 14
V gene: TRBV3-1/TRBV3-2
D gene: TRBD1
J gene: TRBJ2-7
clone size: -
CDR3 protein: CASSPGQGCYEQYF
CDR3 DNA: TGTGCCAGCAGCCCGGGACAGGGCTGCTACGAGCAGTACTTC

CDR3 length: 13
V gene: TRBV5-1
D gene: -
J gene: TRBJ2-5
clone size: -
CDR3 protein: CASKVAEQETQYF
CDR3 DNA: TGCGCCAGCAAAGTAGCGGAACAAGAGACCCAGTACTTC

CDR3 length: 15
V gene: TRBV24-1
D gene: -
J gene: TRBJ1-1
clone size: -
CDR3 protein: CATSDPVGGDTEAFF
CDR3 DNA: TGTGCCACCAGTGACCCAGTGGGAGGGGACACTGAAGCTTTCTTT

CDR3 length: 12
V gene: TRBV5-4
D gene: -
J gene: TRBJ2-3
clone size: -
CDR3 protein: CASSSTADTQYF
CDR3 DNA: TGTGCCAGCAGCTCGACTGCAGATACGCAGTATTTT

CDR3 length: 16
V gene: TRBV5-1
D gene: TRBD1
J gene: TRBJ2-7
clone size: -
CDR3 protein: CASSRTTGEESYEQYF
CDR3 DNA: TGCGCCAGCAGCAGAACTACAGGGGAAGAATCTTACGAGCAGTACTTC

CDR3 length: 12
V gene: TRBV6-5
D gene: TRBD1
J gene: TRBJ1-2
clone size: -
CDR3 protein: CASKGQGDGYTF
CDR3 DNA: TGTGCCAGCAAGGGACAGGGTGATGGCTACACCTTC

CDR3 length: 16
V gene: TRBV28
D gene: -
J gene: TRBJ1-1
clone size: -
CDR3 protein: CASSLSLGAGNTEAFF
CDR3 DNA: TGTGCCAGCAGTTTATCGCTGGGGGCGGGGAACACTGAAGCTTTCTTT

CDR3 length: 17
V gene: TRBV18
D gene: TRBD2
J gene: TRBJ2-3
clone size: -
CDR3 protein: CASSPPGLAGNTDTQYF
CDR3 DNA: TGTGCCAGCTCACCCCCTGGACTAGCGGGGAACACAGATACGCAGTATTTT

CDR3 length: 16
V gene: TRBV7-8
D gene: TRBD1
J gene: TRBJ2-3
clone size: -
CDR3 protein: CASSSWTGVGTDTQYF
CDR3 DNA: TGTGCCAGCAGCTCCTGGACAGGGGTAGGCACAGATACGCAGTATTTT

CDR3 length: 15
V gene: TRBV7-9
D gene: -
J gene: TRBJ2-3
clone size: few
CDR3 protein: CASSLQGLATDTQYF
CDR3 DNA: TGTGCCAGCAGCTTACAGGGCCTGGCCACAGATACGCAGTATTTT

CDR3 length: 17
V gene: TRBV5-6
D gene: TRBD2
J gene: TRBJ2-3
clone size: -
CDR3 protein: CASSLALAGVYTDTQYF
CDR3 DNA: TGTGCCAGCAGCTTGGCACTAGCGGGGGTCTACACAGATACGCAGTATTTT

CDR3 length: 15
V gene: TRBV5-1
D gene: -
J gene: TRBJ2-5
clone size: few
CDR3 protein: CASSWSGERKETQYF
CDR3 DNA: TGCGCCAGCAGCTGGTCGGGGGAGCGAAAAGAGACCCAGTACTTC

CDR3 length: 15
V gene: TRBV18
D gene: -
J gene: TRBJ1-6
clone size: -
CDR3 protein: CASSPDTAGNSPLHF
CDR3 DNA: TGTGCCAGCTCACCTGACACGGCGGGGAATTCACCCCTCCACTTT

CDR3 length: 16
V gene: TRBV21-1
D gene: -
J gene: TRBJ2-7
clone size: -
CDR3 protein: CASSTNRGRKSYEQYF
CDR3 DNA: TGTGCCAGCAGCACTAACAGGGGGAGAAAGTCCTACGAGCAGTACTTC

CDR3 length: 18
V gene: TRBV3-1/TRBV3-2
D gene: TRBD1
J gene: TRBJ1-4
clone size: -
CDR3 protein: CASSQERDRGPRNEKLFF
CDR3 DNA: TGTGCCAGCAGCCAAGAAAGGGACAGGGGTCCTCGGAATGAAAAACTGTTTTTT

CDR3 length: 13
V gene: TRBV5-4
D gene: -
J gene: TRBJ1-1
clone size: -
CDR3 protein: CASSLDSHTEAFF
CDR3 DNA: TGTGCCAGCAGCCTGGACAGCCACACTGAAGCTTTCTTT

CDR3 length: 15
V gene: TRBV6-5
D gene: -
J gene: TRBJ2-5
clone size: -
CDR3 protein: CASSPRRGGQETQYF
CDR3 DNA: TGTGCCAGCAGTCCACGGCGGGGAGGTCAAGAGACCCAGTACTTC

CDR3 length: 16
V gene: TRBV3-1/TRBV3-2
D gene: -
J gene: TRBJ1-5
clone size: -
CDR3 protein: CASSQVYRVGNQPQHF
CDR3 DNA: TGTGCCAGCAGCCAAGTGTACAGGGTAGGCAATCAGCCCCAGCATTTT

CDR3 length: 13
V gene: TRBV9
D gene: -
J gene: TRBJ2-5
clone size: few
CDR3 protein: CASSVGSEETQYF
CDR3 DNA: TGTGCCAGCAGCGTAGGGTCAGAAGAGACCCAGTACTTC

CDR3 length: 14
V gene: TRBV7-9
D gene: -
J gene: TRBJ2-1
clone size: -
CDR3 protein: CASSFGVTYNEQFF
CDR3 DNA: TGTGCCAGCAGCTTCGGGGTCACCTACAATGAGCAGTTCTTC

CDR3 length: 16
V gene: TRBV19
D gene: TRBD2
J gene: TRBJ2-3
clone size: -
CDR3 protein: CASSTGLAGSTDTQYF
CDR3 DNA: TGTGCCAGTAGTACCGGACTAGCGGGTAGCACAGATACGCAGTATTTT

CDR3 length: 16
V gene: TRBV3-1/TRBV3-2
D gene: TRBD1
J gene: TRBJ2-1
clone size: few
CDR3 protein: CASSPGTGINHNEQFF
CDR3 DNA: TGTGCCAGCAGCCCCGGGACAGGTATTAACCACAATGAGCAGTTCTTC

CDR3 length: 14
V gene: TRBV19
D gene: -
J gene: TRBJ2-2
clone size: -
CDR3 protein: CASSMYSFTGELFF
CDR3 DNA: TGTGCCAGTAGTATGTACTCCTTCACCGGGGAGCTGTTTTTT

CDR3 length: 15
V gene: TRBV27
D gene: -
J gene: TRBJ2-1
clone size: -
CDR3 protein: CASSLDAEFRLRGFF
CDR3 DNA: TGTGCCAGCAGTTTAGACGCGGAGTTTAGGCTACGGGGGTTCTTC

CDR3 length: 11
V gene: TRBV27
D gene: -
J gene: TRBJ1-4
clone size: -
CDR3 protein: CASSAGGKLFF
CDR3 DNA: TGTGCCAGCAGTGCGGGAGGAAAACTGTTTTTT

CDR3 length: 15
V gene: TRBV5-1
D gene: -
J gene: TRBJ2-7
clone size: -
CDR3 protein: CASTSDSTSSYEQYF
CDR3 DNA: TGCGCCAGCACCTCGGACAGCACGAGCTCCTACGAGCAGTACTTC

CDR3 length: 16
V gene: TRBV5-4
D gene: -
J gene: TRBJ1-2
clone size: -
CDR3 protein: CASRLRAGLINYGYTF
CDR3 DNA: TGTGCCAGCAGACTAAGGGCAGGGCTCATTAACTATGGCTACACCTTC

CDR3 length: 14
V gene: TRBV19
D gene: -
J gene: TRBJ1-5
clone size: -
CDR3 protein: CASSLTGSTHPQHF
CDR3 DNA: TGTGCCAGTAGCCTTACAGGGTCCACTCACCCCCAGCATTTT

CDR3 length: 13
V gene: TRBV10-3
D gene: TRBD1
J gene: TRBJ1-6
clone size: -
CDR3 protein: CAIGETGNSPLHF
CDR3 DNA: TGTGCCATTGGTGAGACAGGGAATTCACCCCTCCACTTT

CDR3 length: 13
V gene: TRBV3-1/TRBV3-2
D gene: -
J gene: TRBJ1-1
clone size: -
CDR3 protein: CASSLRSGTEAFF
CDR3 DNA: TGTGCCAGCAGCCTTCGATCGGGAACTGAAGCTTTCTTT

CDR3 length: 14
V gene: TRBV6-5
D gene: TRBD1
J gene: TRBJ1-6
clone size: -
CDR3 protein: CASSTQGAESPLHF
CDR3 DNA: TGTGCCAGCAGTACACAGGGGGCGGAATCACCCCTCCACTTT

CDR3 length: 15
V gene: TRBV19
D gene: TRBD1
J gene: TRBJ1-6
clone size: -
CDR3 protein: CASRIRQGLNSPLHF
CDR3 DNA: TGTGCCAGTAGAATTCGACAGGGATTAAATTCACCCCTCCACTTT

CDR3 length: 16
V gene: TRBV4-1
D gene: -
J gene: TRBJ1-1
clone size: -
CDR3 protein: CASSQANLISNTEAFF
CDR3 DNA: TGCGCCAGCAGCCAAGCGAACCTAATTTCGAACACTGAAGCTTTCTTT

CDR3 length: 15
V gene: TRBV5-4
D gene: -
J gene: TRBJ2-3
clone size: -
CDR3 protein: CASTRGTASTDTQYF
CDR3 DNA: TGTGCCAGCACCCGGGGAACCGCGAGCACAGATACGCAGTATTTT

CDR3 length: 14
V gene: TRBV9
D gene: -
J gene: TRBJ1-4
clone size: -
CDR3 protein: CASSAQATNEKLFF
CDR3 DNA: TGTGCCAGCAGCGCCCAGGCAACTAATGAAAAACTGTTTTTT

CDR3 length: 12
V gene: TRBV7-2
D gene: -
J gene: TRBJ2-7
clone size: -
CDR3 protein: CASSPDRYEQYF
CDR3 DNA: TGTGCCAGCAGCCCCGACAGGTACGAGCAGTACTTC

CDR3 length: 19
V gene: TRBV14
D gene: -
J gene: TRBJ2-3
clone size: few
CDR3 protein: CASSQDSLRGGAITDTQYF
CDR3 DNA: TGTGCCAGCAGCCAAGATTCCCTTCGCGGTGGGGCCATCACAGATACGCAGTATTTT

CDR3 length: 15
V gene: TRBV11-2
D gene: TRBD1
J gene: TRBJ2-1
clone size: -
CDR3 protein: CASSTRTGGRDEQFF
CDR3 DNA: TGTGCCAGCAGCACTCGGACAGGGGGCAGGGATGAGCAGTTCTTC

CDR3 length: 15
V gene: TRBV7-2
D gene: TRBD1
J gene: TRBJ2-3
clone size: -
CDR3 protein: CASSLGGQGTDTQYF
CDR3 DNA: TGTGCCAGCAGCTTAGGGGGACAGGGCACAGATACGCAGTATTTT

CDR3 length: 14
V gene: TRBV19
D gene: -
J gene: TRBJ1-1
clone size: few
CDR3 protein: CASSIMTGNTEAFF
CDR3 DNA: TGTGCCAGTAGTATAATGACAGGGAACACTGAAGCTTTCTTT

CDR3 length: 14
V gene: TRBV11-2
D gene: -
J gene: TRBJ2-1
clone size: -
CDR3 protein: CASSLTGWFNEQFF
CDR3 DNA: TGTGCCAGCAGCTTAACAGGTTGGTTCAATGAGCAGTTCTTC

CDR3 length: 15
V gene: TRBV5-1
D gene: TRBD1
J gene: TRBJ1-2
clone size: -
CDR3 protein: CASSITGAPQYGYTF
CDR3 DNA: TGCGCCAGCAGCATTACAGGGGCCCCTCAGTATGGCTACACCTTC

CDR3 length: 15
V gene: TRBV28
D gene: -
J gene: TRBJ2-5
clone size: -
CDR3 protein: CASSFPDSNQETQYF
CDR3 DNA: TGTGCCAGCAGTTTCCCCGACAGCAACCAAGAGACCCAGTACTTC